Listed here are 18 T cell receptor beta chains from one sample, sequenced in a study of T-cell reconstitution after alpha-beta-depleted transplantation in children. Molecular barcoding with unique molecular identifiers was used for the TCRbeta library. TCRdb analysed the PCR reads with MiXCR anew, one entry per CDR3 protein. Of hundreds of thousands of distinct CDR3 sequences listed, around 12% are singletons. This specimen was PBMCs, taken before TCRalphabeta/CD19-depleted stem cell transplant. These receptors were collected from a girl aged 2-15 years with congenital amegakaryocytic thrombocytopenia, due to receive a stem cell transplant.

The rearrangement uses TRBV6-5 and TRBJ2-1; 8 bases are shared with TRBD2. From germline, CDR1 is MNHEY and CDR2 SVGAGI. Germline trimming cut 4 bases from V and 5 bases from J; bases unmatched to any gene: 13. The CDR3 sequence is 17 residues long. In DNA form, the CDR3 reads TGTGCCAGCAGTTGGGAAGGGGAACTAGCGGCCGACAATGAGCAGTTCTTC. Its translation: CASSWEGELAADNEQFF.

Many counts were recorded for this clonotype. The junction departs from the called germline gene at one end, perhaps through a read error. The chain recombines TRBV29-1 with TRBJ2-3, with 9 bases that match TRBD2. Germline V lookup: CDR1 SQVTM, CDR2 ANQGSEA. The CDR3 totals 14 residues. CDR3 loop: CSAELAGDTDRQYF. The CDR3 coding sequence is TGCAGCGCCGAATTAGCGGGAGACACAGATAGGCAGTATTTT.

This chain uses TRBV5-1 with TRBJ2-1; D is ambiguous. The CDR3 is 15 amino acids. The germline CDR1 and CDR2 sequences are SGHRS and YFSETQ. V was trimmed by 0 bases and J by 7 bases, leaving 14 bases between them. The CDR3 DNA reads TGCGCCAGCAGCTTGGATAGGGTTGTGGGGAATGAGCAGTTCTTC. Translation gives CASSLDRVVGNEQFF.

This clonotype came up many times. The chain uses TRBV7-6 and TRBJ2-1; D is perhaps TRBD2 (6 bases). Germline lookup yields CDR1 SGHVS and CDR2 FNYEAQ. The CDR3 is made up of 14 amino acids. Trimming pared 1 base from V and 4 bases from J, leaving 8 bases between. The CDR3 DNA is TGTGCCAGCAGCTTAGATAGCGGTTACAATGAGCAGTTCTTC. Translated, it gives CASSLDSGYNEQFF.

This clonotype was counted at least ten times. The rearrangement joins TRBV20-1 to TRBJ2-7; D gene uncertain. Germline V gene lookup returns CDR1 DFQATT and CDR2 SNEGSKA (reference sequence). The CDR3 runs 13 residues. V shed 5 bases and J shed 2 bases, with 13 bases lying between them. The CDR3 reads CSAANGIAYEQYF. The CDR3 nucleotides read TGCAGTGCTGCCAATGGGATAGCCTACGAGCAGTACTTC.

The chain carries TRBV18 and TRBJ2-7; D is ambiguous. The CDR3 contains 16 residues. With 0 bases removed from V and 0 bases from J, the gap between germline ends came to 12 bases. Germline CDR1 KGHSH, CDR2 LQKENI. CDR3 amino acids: CASSPPGGSYSYEQYF. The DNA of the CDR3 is TGTGCCAGCTCACCACCGGGTGGGTCCTACTCCTACGAGCAGTACTTC.

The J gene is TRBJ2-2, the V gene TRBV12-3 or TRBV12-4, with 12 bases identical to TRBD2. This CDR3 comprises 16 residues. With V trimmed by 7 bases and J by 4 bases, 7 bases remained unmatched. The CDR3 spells CASTSSGREVTGELFF. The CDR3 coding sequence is TGTGCCAGCACTTCTAGCGGGAGGGAGGTCACCGGGGAGCTGTTTTTT.

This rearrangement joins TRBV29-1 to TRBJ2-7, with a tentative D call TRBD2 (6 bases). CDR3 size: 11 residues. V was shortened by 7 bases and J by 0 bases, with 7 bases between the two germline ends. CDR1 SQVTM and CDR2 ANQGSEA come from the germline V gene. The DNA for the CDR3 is TGCAGCGGCGGGGTCTCCTACGAGCAGTACTTC. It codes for CSGGVSYEQYF.

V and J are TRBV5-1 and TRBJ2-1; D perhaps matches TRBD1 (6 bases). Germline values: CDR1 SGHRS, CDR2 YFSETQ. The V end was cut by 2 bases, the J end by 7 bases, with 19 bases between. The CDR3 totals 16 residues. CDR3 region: CASSFPRDTGGNEQFF. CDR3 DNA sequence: TGCGCCAGCAGCTTTCCTAGGGACACCGGTGGGAATGAGCAGTTCTTC.

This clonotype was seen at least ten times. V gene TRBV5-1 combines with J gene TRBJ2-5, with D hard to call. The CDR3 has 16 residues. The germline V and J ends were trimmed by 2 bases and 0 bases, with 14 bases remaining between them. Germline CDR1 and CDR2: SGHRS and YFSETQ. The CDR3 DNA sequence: TGCGCCAGCAGCTTTCAGAAAGTTCCGTACCAAGAGACCCAGTACTTC. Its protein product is CASSFQKVPYQETQYF. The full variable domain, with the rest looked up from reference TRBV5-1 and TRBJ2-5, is KAGVTQTPRYLIKTRGQQVTLSCSPISGHRSVSWYQQTPGQGLQFLFEYFSETQRNKGNFPGRFSGRQFSNSRSEMNVSTLELGDSALYLCASSFQKVPYQETQYFGPGTRLLVL.

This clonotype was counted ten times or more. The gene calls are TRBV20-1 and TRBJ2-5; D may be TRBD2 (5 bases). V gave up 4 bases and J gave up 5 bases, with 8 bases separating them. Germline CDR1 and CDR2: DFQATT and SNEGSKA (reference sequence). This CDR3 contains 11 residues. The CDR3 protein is CSATTGETQYF. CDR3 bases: TGCAGTGCTACTACGGGGGAGACCCAGTACTTC.

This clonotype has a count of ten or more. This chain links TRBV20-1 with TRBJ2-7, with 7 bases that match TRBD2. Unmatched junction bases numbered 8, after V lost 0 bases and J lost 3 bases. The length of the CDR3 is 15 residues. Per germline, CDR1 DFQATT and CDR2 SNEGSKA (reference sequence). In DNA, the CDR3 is TGCAGTGCTAGAGATCGCGAGCGGGATTTCTACGAGCAGTACTTC. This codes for CSARDRERDFYEQYF.

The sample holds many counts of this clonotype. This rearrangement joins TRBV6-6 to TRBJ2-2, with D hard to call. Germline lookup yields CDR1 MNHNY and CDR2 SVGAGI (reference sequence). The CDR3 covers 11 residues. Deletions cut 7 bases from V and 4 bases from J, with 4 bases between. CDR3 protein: CASTATGELFF. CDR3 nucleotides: TGTGCCAGCACGGCCACCGGGGAGCTGTTTTTT.

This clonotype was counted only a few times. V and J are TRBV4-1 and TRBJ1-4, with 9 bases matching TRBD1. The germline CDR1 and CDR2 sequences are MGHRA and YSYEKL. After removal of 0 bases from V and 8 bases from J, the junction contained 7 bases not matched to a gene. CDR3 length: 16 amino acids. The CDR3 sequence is CASSQDPGQGWEKLFF. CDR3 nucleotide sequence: TGCGCCAGCAGCCAAGATCCGGGACAGGGTTGGGAAAAACTGTTTTTT.

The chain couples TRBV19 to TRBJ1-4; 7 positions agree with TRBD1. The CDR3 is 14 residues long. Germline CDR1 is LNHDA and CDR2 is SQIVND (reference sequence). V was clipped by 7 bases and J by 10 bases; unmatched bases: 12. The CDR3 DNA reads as TGTGCCAGTACTGTCATTCGACAGGGTGGAAAACTGTTTTTT. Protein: CASTVIRQGGKLFF.

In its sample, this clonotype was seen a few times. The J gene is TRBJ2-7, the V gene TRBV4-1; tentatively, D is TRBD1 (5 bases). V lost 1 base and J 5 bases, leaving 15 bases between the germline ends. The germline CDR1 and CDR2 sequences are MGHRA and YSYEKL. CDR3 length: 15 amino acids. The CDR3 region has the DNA TGCGCCAGCAGCCAAGCAAAGCAAGCAGGGAACGAGCAGTACTTC. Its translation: CASSQAKQAGNEQYF.

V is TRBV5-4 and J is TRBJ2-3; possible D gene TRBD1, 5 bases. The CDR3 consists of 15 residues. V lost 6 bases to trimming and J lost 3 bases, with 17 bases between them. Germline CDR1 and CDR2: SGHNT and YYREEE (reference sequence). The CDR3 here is CASTPRPGITDTQYF. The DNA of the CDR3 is TGTGCCAGCACTCCGAGGCCAGGGATTACAGATACGCAGTATTTT.

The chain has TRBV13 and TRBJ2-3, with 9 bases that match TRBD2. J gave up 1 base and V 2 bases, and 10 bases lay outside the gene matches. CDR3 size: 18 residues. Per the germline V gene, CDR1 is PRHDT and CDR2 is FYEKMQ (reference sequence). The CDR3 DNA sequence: TGTGCCAGCAGCTTAACTTTGGCTAGCGGGATTGGCACAGATACGCAGTATTTT. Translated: CASSLTLASGIGTDTQYF.